The 25 T cell receptor beta chains presented below share a single source sample, sequenced in a study of T cells in tuberculosis. Assay: immunoSEQ multiplex PCR; the TCRdb copy retains only in-frame clones and omits some. The sample contains about 88,000 clones, roughly 90% of which appear only once. After thawing and overnight rest, PBMC were stained with GMM-loaded CD1B tetramer, viability dye and anti-CD3 for sorting. CD1B tetramers were loaded with Rhodococcus equi-derived C32 glucose monomycolate. The source material was CD1b-GMM tetramer-negative cells sorted from PBMCs. The receptors stem from an adult woman with latent tuberculosis.

The chain carries TRBV10-3 and TRBJ2-3, with 10 bases matching TRBD2. CDR3 length: 14 residues. Germline V gene sequence: CDR1 ENHRY, CDR2 SYGVKD. V gave up 11 bases and J gave up 4 bases; unmatched junction bases: 9. DNA of the CDR3: TGTGCCTCCCAGGCTAGCGGGGGCCCAGATACGCAGTATTTT. Residues: CASQASGGPDTQYF.

The chain links TRBV6-1 to TRBJ1-2; unclear D gene. Germline CDR1 MNHNS, CDR2 SASEGT. V was shortened by 4 bases and J by 0 bases, with 12 bases between the two germline ends. This CDR3 is 15 amino acids long. The CDR3 DNA reads as TGTGCCAGCAGTGTGGGCTCGGCCTCTAACTATGGCTACACCTTC. Its translation is CASSVGSASNYGYTF.

The rearrangement links TRBV19 to TRBJ1-2; no definite D call. CDR1 and CDR2 from the germline V gene are LNHDA and SQIVND (reference sequence). V was trimmed by 10 bases and J by 3 bases, leaving 12 bases between them. This CDR3 is 12 amino acids long. CDR3 bases: TGTGCCACCCGCTACGGTGACTATGGCTACACCTTC. Protein: CATRYGDYGYTF. Full variable domain (missing parts from reference TRBV19 and TRBJ1-2): DGGITQSPKYLFRKEGQNVTLSCEQNLNHDAMYWYRQDPGQGLRLIYYSQIVNDFQKGDIAEGYSVSREKKESFPLTVTSAQKNPTAFYLCATRYGDYGYTFGSGTRLTVV.

The chain joins TRBV5-1 to TRBJ2-5; tentative D call: TRBD1 (6 bases). The last part of the DNA fits TRBJ2-7 better; the J call may be wrong. The CDR3 contains 14 residues. Looked up from germline, CDR1 is SGHRS and CDR2 is YFSETQ. The CDR3 DNA reads as TGCGCCAGCAGCTTGGACGGCAGGGGCTACGAGCAGTACTTC. It is translated as CASSLDGRGYEQYF.

CDR3 coding DNA: TGCGCCAGCAGCTTGCTGAGCATGAACACTGAAGCTTTCTTT. This gives the protein CASSLLSMNTEAFF. The chain combines TRBV5-1 with TRBJ1-1; no clear D gene. Germline V gene data show CDR1 as SGHRS and CDR2 as YFSETQ. The CDR3 is 14 amino acids. V lost 1 base, J lost 0 bases, and 7 bases lay in between.

This clone has only one observation. The chain combines TRBV5-8 with TRBJ1-2; 7 bases match TRBD1. Germline loops: CDR1 SGHTS, CDR2 YDEGEE. The ends lost 6 bases at V and 2 bases at J; junction bases unmatched: 7. This CDR3 has 14 residues. In DNA form, the CDR3 reads TGTGCCAGCAACCCGACAGGGTCGAACTATGGCTACACCTTC. It yields the protein CASNPTGSNYGYTF.

J is TRBJ2-3 and V is TRBV5-4; TRBD2 aligns across 10 bases. After removal of 4 bases from V and 6 bases from J, the junction contained 11 bases not matched to a gene. Per the germline V gene, CDR1 is SGHNT and CDR2 is YYREEE (reference sequence). The CDR3 has 16 amino acids. The CDR3 DNA reads as TGTGCCAGCAGCACCTATAGCGGGGGGCCGGTGGATACGCAGTATTTT. This gives the protein CASSTYSGGPVDTQYF. The whole variable domain, filled in from reference TRBV5-4 and TRBJ2-3, reads ETGVTQSPTHLIKTRGQQVTLRCSSQSGHNTVSWYQQALGQGPQFIFQYYREEENGRGNFPPRFSGLQFPNYSSELNVNALELDDSALYLCASSTYSGGPVDTQYFGPGTRLTVL.

This clone was counted a single time. This chain joins TRBV7-9 and TRBJ2-2; 9 nucleotides agree with TRBD1. The CDR3 consists of 16 residues. After removal of 5 bases from V and 3 bases from J, the junction contained 7 bases not matched to a gene. CDR1 is SEHNR and CDR2 is FQNEAQ in the germline V gene (reference sequence). The CDR3, as DNA: TGTGCCAGCAGCCCACCCGGGACAGGGTACACCGGGGAGCTGTTTTTT. This translates into CASSPPGTGYTGELFF.

The chain joins TRBV4-2 to TRBJ2-1, with D tentatively TRBD2 (5 bases). V was shortened by 1 base and J by 12 bases, with 19 bases between the two germline ends. Germline V gene lookup returns CDR1 LGHNA and CDR2 YNFKEQ. The CDR3 extends over 15 amino acids. The CDR3 nucleotides are TGTGCCAGCAGCCAAGCGCAGCCGACTACAATGACGCAGTTCTTC. Its translation: CASSQAQPTTMTQFF.

V is TRBV5-4 and J is TRBJ2-5; 11 positions match TRBD2. Trimming cost V 3 bases and J 4 bases; bases outside gene matches: 14. CDR1 SGHNT and CDR2 YYREEE come from the germline V gene (reference sequence). This CDR3 region has 18 residues. Written as DNA, the CDR3 is TGTGCCAGCAGCTCCCCTTATAGCGGGGGGGGTTACGGAGAGACCCAGTACTTC. Amino acid sequence: CASSSPYSGGGYGETQYF.

This chain joins TRBV6-5 and TRBJ1-1; D is unresolved. Trimming removed 6 bases from V and 2 bases from J, with 13 bases in between. From germline, CDR1 is MNHEY and CDR2 SVGAGI. The CDR3 has 14 amino acids. CDR3 DNA: TGTGCCAGCAGACTCACAGATTTAAACACTGAAGCTTTCTTT. It yields the protein CASRLTDLNTEAFF.

This rearrangement joins TRBV28 to TRBJ1-6, with D unresolved. The CDR3 has 14 amino acids. Germline values: CDR1 MDHEN, CDR2 SYDVKM. V dropped 1 base and J dropped 10 bases, with 11 bases sitting between them. CDR3 coding DNA: TGTGCCAGCAGTTTATTGGAAGGAGGGTCACCCCTCCACTTT. It translates to CASSLLEGGSPLHF. Together with reference TRBV28 and TRBJ1-6, the CDR3 gives the full variable domain: DVKVTQSSRYLVKRTGEKVFLECVQDMDHENMFWYRQDPGLGLRLIYFSYDVKMKEKGDIPEGYSVSREKKERFSLILESASTNQTSMYLCASSLLEGGSPLHFGNGTRLTVT.

The DNA of the CDR3 is TGTGCCACCAGCAGAGACCCGACCGGGGAGCTGTTTTTT. This encodes CATSRDPTGELFF. The chain is built from TRBV15 and TRBJ2-2; D gene ambiguous. Germline assignment: CDR1 LNHNV and CDR2 YYDKDF (reference sequence). CDR3 length: 13 amino acids. V dropped 0 bases and J dropped 5 bases, with 4 bases sitting between them.

The gene calls are TRBV19 and TRBJ2-1, with 9 bases that match TRBD1. The CDR3 spans 15 residues. CDR1 is LNHDA and CDR2 is SQIVND in the germline V gene (reference sequence). Germline trimming cut 5 bases from V and 7 bases from J; bases unmatched to any gene: 9. CDR3 in DNA: TGTGCCAGTAGTTCCGGGACAGGGAATTGGAATGAGCAGTTCTTC. Encoded protein: CASSSGTGNWNEQFF.

J is TRBJ2-3 and V is TRBV5-1, with D uncertain. V was shortened by 3 bases and J by 1 base, with 12 bases between the two germline ends. CDR1 is SGHRS and CDR2 is YFSETQ in the germline V gene. This CDR3 has 15 residues. The CDR3 bases are TGCGCCAGCAGCTCCCCCTTTCTAGGCACAGATACGCAGTATTTT. Amino acids: CASSSPFLGTDTQYF.

This chain uses TRBV6-6 with TRBJ2-7, with D maybe TRBD1 (6 bases). The CDR3 is made up of 13 amino acids. The V gene lost 4 bases and the J gene lost 5 bases, with 12 bases spanning the gap. Germline CDR1 reads MNHNY; CDR2 reads SVGAGI (reference sequence). Here the CDR3 DNA reads TGTGCCAGCAGTTCCAGGGGTTCCCACGAGCAGTACGTC. It translates to CASSSRGSHEQYV.

DNA for the CDR3: TGTGCCAGCAGCCGGGGGAACGGTGGCTACACCTTC. Translated, it gives CASSRGNGGYTF. V usage is TRBV5-6 and J usage is TRBJ1-2, with TRBD1 as a possible D gene (5 bases). Germline V gene lookup returns CDR1 SGHDT and CDR2 YYEEEE. V lost 4 bases, J lost 7 bases, and 11 bases lay in between. The CDR3 sequence is 12 residues long.

This clone was detected once. V usage is TRBV7-2 and J usage is TRBJ2-5; TRBD2 matches 8 bases. The germline gives CDR1 SGHTA, CDR2 FQGNSA. J lost 2 bases, V lost 5 bases, and 10 bases had no gene match. The CDR3 is 16 amino acids. CDR3 residues: CASSLGTGGTQETQYF. In DNA, the CDR3 is TGTGCCAGCAGCCTAGGGACGGGAGGGACGCAAGAGACCCAGTACTTC.

The count of this clone is one. J is TRBJ2-4 and V is TRBV7-2; 8 positions match TRBD1. CDR3 size: 16 residues. With V trimmed by 0 bases and J by 5 bases, 6 bases remained unmatched. From germline, CDR1 is SGHTA and CDR2 FQGNSA. CDR3 sequence: CASSLALDREENIQYF. Here the CDR3 DNA reads TGTGCCAGCAGCTTAGCATTGGACAGGGAGGAAAACATTCAGTACTTC.

The rearrangement uses TRBV6-6 and TRBJ2-5; 11 positions match TRBD2. CDR1 is MNHNY and CDR2 is SVGAGI in the germline V gene (reference sequence). This CDR3 is 15 amino acids long. With V trimmed by 6 bases and J by 5 bases, 8 bases remained unmatched. CDR3 nucleotide sequence: TGTGCCAGCAGATTAGCGGGGGGGCGAGGGGAGACCCAGTACTTC. Its protein product is CASRLAGGRGETQYF.

This clone has just one count. The rearrangement links TRBV27 to TRBJ2-1, with a possible D match to TRBD1 (5 bases). Germline V lookup: CDR1 MNHEY, CDR2 SMNVEV (reference sequence). Trimming left V 3 bases short and J 7 bases short, with 16 bases between. This CDR3 has 15 residues. CDR3 sequence reads: CASSFTPRTTNEQFF. Here the CDR3 DNA reads TGTGCCAGCAGTTTTACCCCCCGGACAACGAATGAGCAGTTCTTC.

The chain carries TRBV15 and TRBJ1-3; the D is unclear. Germline V gene lookup returns CDR1 LNHNV and CDR2 YYDKDF (reference sequence). This CDR3 is 16 amino acids long. V was trimmed by 0 bases and J by 2 bases, leaving 11 bases between them. The CDR3 reads CATSRDLDTAGNTIYF. The CDR3 bases are TGTGCCACCAGCAGAGATCTCGACACCGCTGGAAACACCATATATTTT.

The CDR3 nucleotides read TGCGCCAGCAGCCAGGGTACAGGGGGTGTTGAAAAACTGTTTTTT. Amino acid sequence: CASSQGTGGVEKLFF. The gene calls are TRBV4-1 and TRBJ1-4; TRBD1 agrees at 8 bases. V was pared by 3 bases and J by 7 bases, with 7 bases of the junction left unmatched. The germline CDR1 and CDR2 sequences are MGHRA and YSYEKL. The CDR3 contains 15 residues.

The chain is built from TRBV11-2 and TRBJ2-1; D might be TRBD2 (7 bases). Germline V gives CDR1 SGHAT, CDR2 FQNNGV. The V and J ends lost 4 bases and 4 bases respectively, with 14 bases between them. This CDR3 is built from 15 residues. The CDR3 spells CASSSRGGGYNEQFF. In DNA, the CDR3 is TGTGCCAGCAGCTCCCGAGGGGGGGGGTACAATGAGCAGTTCTTC.

The V and J genes are TRBV18 and TRBJ2-2, with D possibly TRBD1 on 5 matching bases. V was pared by 3 bases and J by 1 base, with 6 bases between. Germline loops: CDR1 KGHSH, CDR2 LQKENI. This CDR3 is built from 14 residues. The CDR3 loop reads CASSPDMNTGELFF. CDR3 DNA sequence: TGTGCCAGCTCACCGGACATGAACACCGGGGAGCTGTTTTTT.